Presented here are 6 T cell receptor beta chains from one specimen sequenced in a study of vaccination effects on CD4 cells after COVID-19. These TCRs are of unknown antigen specificity. Using immunoSEQ multiplex PCR, the repertoire was profiled, and TCRdb retains in-frame clones only, with some absent. The top ten clones hold more than 12% of a sample with 37,000 or so clones, about 70% of them seen once. Expansion of antigen-specific CD4+ T cells with viral peptide pools was carried out by the ViraFEST assay before sequencing. Following culture for about 11 days, CD4+ T cells were isolated. Prior SARS-CoV-2 infection was absent in the vaccine recipients, as shown by negative nucleocapsid antibodies. Sequenced here: CD4+ T cells from PBMCs cultured with HCoV-OC43 spike peptides, sampled before COVID-19 vaccination. Subset of the sample: HCoV-OC43 spike overlapping peptide pool stimulation. The source is a human donor who received a COVID-19 vaccine.

This clone has a single count. This chain joins TRBV18 and TRBJ1-2, with 10 bases lining up with TRBD1. V dropped 1 base and J dropped 4; count of bases not matched to a gene: 6. Germline values: CDR1 KGHSH, CDR2 LQKENI. The CDR3 is 16 residues long. This CDR3 reads CASSPQGTGDSYGYTF. The CDR3 DNA follows: TGTGCCAGCTCACCACAAGGGACAGGGGATTCCTATGGCTACACCTTC.

The rearrangement uses TRBV18 and TRBJ2-1; 12 nucleotides line up with TRBD2. This CDR3 is 18 amino acids long. With V trimmed by 1 base and J by 1 base, 5 bases remained unmatched. Per the germline V gene, CDR1 is KGHSH and CDR2 is LQKENI. In DNA form, the CDR3 reads TGTGCCAGCTCACCACTCCGGACTAGCGGGACTTCCTACAATGAGCAGTTCTTC. It is translated as CASSPLRTSGTSYNEQFF.

This clone was counted a few times. The V gene is TRBV5-1, the J gene TRBJ1-2; the D is unclear. This CDR3 has 14 amino acids. The V and J ends lost 4 bases and 6 bases respectively, with 16 bases between them. Looked up from germline, CDR1 is SGHRS and CDR2 is YFSETQ. As DNA, the CDR3 is TGCGCCAGCAGCCGCGGCGGGGTTAGCGATGGCTACACCTTC. This encodes CASSRGGVSDGYTF.

The V and J genes are TRBV5-1 and TRBJ2-1, with TRBD2 matching 11 bases. The CDR3 is 15 residues long. The trim removed 1 base at V and 7 bases at J, leaving 4 bases unmatched. The V gene's germline CDR1 is SGHRS and CDR2 YFSETQ. The chain's CDR3 is CASSLSLAGVNEQFF. In nucleotides, the CDR3 is TGCGCCAGCAGCTTGTCACTAGCGGGAGTGAATGAGCAGTTCTTC.

The V and J genes are TRBV5-5 and TRBJ1-3, with 7 bases that match TRBD1. CDR1 is SGHKS and CDR2 is YYEKEE in the germline V gene (reference sequence). J gave up 0 bases and V 4 bases, and 7 bases lay outside the gene matches. The CDR3 consists of 16 residues. CDR3 nucleotide sequence: TGTGCCAGCAGCCGGGACAGTGTAAGCTCTGGAAACACCATATATTTT. Translating it yields CASSRDSVSSGNTIYF.

This clone has a handful of counts. The chain uses TRBV10-1 and TRBJ2-2; weak D call: TRBD1 (5 bases). The V and J ends lost 3 bases and 2 bases respectively, with 13 bases between them. Germline CDR1 is WNHNN and CDR2 is SYGVQD (reference sequence). CDR3 length equals 16 residues. The CDR3 DNA sequence: TGCGCCAGCAGTGATTTATTAAGGGGAAACACCGGGGAGCTGTTTTTT. Its protein is CASSDLLRGNTGELFF.